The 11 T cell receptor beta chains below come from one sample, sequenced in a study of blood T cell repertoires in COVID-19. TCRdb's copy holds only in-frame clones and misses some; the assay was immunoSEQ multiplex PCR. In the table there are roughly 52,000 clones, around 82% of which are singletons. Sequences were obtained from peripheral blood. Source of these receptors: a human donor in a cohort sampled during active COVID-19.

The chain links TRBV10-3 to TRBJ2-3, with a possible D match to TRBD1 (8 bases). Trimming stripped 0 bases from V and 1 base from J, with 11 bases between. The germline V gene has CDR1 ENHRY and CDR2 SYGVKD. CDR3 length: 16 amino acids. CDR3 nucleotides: TGTGCCATCAGTGAGTCAACAGGGGGGGGCACAGATACGCAGTATTTT. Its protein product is CAISESTGGGTDTQYF.

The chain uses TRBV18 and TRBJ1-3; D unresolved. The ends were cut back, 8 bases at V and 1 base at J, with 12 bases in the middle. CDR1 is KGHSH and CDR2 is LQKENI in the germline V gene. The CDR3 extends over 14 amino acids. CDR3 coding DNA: TGTGCCAGCGCTTTAGCGGTTTCTGGAAACACCATATATTTT. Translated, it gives CASALAVSGNTIYF.

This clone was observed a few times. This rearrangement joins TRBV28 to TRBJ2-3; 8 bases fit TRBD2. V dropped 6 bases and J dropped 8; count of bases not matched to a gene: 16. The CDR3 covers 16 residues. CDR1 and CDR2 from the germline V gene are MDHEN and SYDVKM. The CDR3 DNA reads TGTGCCAGCAGCTCCGGGAGGGGGGTCGGGCCGGGTACGCAGTATTTT. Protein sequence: CASSSGRGVGPGTQYF.

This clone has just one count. Written as DNA, the CDR3 is TGTGCCAGCAGCCCAACCCGGAGAGGTCAGGGGGTCTACACTGAAGCTTTCTTT. The encoded protein is CASSPTRRGQGVYTEAFF. This chain connects TRBV7-9 to TRBJ1-1, with 7 bases fitting TRBD1. From germline, CDR1 is SEHNR and CDR2 FQNEAQ (reference sequence). V shed 5 bases, J shed 3 bases, and the junction held 18 bases outside the gene matches. The CDR3 is made up of 18 amino acids.

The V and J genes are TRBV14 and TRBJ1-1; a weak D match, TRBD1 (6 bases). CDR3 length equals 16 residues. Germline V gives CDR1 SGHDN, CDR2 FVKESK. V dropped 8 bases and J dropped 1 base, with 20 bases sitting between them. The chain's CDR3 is CASAFAQGLGNTEAFF. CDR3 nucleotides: TGTGCCAGCGCTTTCGCACAGGGCCTAGGGAACACTGAAGCTTTCTTT.

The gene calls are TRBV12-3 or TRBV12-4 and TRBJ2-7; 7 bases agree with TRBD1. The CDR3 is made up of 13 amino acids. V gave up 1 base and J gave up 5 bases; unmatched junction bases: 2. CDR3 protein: CASSLVGQDEQYF. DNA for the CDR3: TGTGCCAGCAGTTTAGTTGGACAGGACGAGCAGTACTTC.

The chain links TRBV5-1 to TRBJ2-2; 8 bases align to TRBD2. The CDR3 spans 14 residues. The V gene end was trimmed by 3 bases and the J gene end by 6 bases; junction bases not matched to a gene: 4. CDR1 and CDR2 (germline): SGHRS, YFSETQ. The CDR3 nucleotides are TGCGCCAGCAGCTCCGGGGGGGCCTCCGGGGAGCTGTTTTTT. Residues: CASSSGGASGELFF.

In nucleotides, the CDR3 is TGTGCCAGCAGACCCCCAGGGCGTCAAGAGACCCAGTACTTC. Encoded protein: CASRPPGRQETQYF. This chain connects TRBV6-5 to TRBJ2-5; D is possibly TRBD1 (5 bases). CDR1 and CDR2 (germline): MNHEY, SVGAGI. V was trimmed by 6 bases and J by 2 bases, leaving 13 bases between them. The CDR3 consists of 14 residues.

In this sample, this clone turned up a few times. The CDR3 nucleotides are TGTGCCAGCAGTTTTGGGCTCAACACAGATACGCAGTATTTT. Amino acids: CASSFGLNTDTQYF. The chain combines TRBV6-5 with TRBJ2-3, with D uncertain. The CDR3 consists of 14 residues. Trimming removed 4 bases from V and 2 bases from J, with 10 bases in between. The germline CDR1 and CDR2 sequences are MNHEY and SVGAGI.

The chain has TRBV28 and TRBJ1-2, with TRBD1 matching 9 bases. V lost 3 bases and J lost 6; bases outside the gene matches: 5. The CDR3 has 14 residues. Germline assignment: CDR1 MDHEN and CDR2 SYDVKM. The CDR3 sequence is CASSLPQGAHGYTF. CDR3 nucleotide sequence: TGTGCCAGCAGTTTGCCACAGGGGGCACATGGCTACACCTTC.

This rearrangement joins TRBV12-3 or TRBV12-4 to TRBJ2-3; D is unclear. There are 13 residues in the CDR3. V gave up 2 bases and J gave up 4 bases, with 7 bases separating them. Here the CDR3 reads CASSLLGPDTQYF. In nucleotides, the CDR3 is TGTGCCAGCAGTTTACTAGGCCCAGATACGCAGTATTTT.